This T cell receptor (beta chain) was documented in a study of identifying expanded T cells in peripheral blood. Broader study findings: Differentially abundant clones: roughly 1.2 between replicates, just under 17 at around 14 days, more than 18 at four.

TCRdb's table, derived via immunoSEQ multiplex PCR, lists solely in-frame clones and lacks some. The data contain about 110,000 clones, 88% of them seen just once; the ten biggest clones take up about 8.6%. Trimming at V came to 4 bases and at J to 3 bases, leaving 8 bases not matched to a gene. Germline V gives CDR1 SGHTA, CDR2 FQGNSA. The CDR3 sequence is 15 residues long. Note on this clone: Its antigen is undetermined.

The source material was blood. V usage is TRBV7-2 and J usage is TRBJ2-7; the match to TRBD1 covers 8 bases. The TCR comes from a person aged 18 to 70 in good health. The CDR3 sequence is CASSSPDRGIYEQYF. In nucleotides, the CDR3 is TGTGCCAGCAGCTCACCTGACAGGGGTATCTACGAGCAGTACTTC.